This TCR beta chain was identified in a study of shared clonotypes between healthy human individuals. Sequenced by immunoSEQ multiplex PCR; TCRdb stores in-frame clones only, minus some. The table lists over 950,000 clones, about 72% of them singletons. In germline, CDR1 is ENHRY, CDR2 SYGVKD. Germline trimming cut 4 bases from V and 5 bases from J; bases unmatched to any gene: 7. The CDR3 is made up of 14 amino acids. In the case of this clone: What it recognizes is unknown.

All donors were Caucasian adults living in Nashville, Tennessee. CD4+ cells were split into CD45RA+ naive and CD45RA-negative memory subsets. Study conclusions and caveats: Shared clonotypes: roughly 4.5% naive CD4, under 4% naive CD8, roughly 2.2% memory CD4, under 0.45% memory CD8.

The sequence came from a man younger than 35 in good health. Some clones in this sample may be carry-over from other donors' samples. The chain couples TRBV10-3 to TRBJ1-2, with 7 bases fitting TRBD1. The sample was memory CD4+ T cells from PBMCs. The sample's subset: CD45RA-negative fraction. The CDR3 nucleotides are TGTGCCATCAGTGGGGTGGGACAGTTATATGGCTACACCTTC. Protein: CAISGVGQLYGYTF.